This TCR beta chain was sequenced in a study of T cells in localized non-small cell lung cancer. The repertoire was sequenced with immunoSEQ multiplex PCR; TCRdb's copy has only in-frame clones and lacks some. The sample has about 2,300 clones, roughly 24% seen once. The junction had 7 bases not matched to a gene; V was cut back by 5 bases and J by 7 bases. Germline V gene data show CDR1 as LNHDA and CDR2 as SQIVND (reference sequence). The CDR3 consists of 15 residues. This clone was observed once. The antigen remains undetermined. Points from the study as a whole: It remains possible that heterogeneity exists, since only one tumor region was sequenced. Uninvolved adjacent lung showed the highest T cell clonality, exceeding tumor. Out of the top 100 tumor clones, a median around 56 were seen in adjacent lung.

The receptor was derived from a woman aged 35 to 75 with stage II lung adenocarcinoma. V usage is TRBV19 and J usage is TRBJ1-5; 11 bases match TRBD1. Source: lung tumor tissue, taken before any cancer treatment. The CDR3 protein is CASSSGTGGEQPQHF. Written as DNA, the CDR3 is TGTGCCAGTAGTTCCGGGACAGGGGGAGAACAGCCCCAGCATTTT.